The rows below give T cell receptor beta chains drawn from one sample of a study of blood T cells in healthy people across ages. TCRdb used MiXCR to reprocess the 5' RACE reads, holding one entry per CDR3 protein. There are 650,000 to 1,000,000 distinct CDR3 sequences in the sample; about 34% occur only once, and approximately 12% lies in the top ten. Sequenced material: blood. Source of these receptors: a man between 18 and 29 years old in good health. The CDR3 runs from the conserved cysteine through the conserved F or W. The order of the fields is J gene, V gene, CDR3 protein.

TRBJ2-7,TRBV29-1,CSGRTGNPAYEQYF
TRBJ1-6,TRBV5-1,CASSLGQTESPLHF
-,TRBV6-2/TRBV6-3,CASSPAALSYNEQYF
TRBJ1-6,TRBV9,CASSVSAGINSPLHF
TRBJ2-5,TRBV7-2,CASSPGRGTETQYF
-,TRBV7-2,CASRSGGHISYEQYF
TRBJ1-2,TRBV10-3,CASSEQQGRGYTF
TRBJ2-2,TRBV12-3/TRBV12-4,CVSSPGPGGPDTGELFF
TRBJ1-4,TRBV5-1,CASSSGTNEKLFF
TRBJ1-4,TRBV12-3/TRBV12-4,CASSETGSIKKLFF
TRBJ1-5,TRBV6-2/TRBV6-3,CASRPDRPNQPQHF
TRBJ1-2,TRBV2,CASRASWNRGYGYTF
TRBJ2-5,TRBV7-3,CASSLRPTQETQYF
TRBJ2-4,TRBV9,CAGQERGLLAKNIQYF
TRBJ2-4,TRBV7-2,CASSLYEGRNIQYF
TRBJ2-3,TRBV4-3,CASSQQGGLADTQYF
-,TRBV6-6,CASSQIPQGTQYF
TRBJ2-1,TRBV9,CASSVLPGSSSNEQFF
TRBJ2-3,TRBV20-1,CSATGTSDAQYF
TRBJ2-3,TRBV20-1,CSARIGTSAGTDTQYF
TRBJ1-1,TRBV12-3/TRBV12-4,CASSLTSGNTEAFF
TRBJ2-1,TRBV2,CASSILAGGHYNEQFF
TRBJ2-3,TRBV12-3/TRBV12-4,CASSLTWDTQYF
TRBJ1-1,TRBV4-3,CASNRQGDTEAFF
TRBJ2-3,TRBV5-1,CASSFRGQAADTQYF
TRBJ2-5,TRBV7-2,CANSLAWGPYDEQYF
TRBJ2-3,TRBV5-1,CASSFGQGGDTQYF
TRBJ2-3,TRBV20-1,CSAATGRISTDTQYF
-,TRBV9,CASSVQGKDEQYF
TRBJ2-1,TRBV7-9,CASIHMGQGAGGSYNEQLF
TRBJ2-6,TRBV12-3/TRBV12-4,CASTNKRHSGANVLTF